The clone carrying this TCR beta chain was counted only a few times. The antigen is not known. CDR3 size: 14 residues. Germline values: CDR1 MNHEY, CDR2 SMNVEV (reference sequence). V dropped 6 bases and J dropped 6; count of bases not matched to a gene: 7. The data derive from a study of cytomegalovirus exposure and HLA in healthy donors. Overall study results and limits: A few CMV-associated chains were confirmed in vitro to be specific for CMV antigens. A later analysis linked a missense variant in DCLRE1C to the trimming of TCR beta V and J genes.

PCR was performed using 60 Vbeta and 13 Jbeta primers. Sequencing was performed with immunoSEQ multiplex PCR; in TCRdb, only in-frame clones are kept and a portion is missing. The repertoire holds some 36,000 clones, with roughly three quarters as singletons. The clonotype was recovered from a man aged 25 to 40 in good health and CMV-seronegative. The sample consisted of PBMCs. The V gene is TRBV27, the J gene TRBJ1-2, with 10 nucleotides matching TRBD1. CDR3 in DNA: TGTGCCAGCAGCTCCGGGACAGGGGTAGATGGCTACACCTTC. Protein sequence: CASSSGTGVDGYTF.